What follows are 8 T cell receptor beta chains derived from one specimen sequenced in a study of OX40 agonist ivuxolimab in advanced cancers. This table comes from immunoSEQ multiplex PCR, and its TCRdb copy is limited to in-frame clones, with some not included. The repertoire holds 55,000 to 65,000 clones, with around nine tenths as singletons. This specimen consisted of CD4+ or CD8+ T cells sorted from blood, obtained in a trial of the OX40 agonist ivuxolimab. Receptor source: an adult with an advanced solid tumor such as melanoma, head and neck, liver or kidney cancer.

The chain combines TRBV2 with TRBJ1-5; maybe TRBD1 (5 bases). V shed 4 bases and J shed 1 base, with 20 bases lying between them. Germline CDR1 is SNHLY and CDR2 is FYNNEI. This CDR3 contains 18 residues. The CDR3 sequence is CASSGAQGGFGSNQPQHF. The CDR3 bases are TGTGCCAGCAGTGGTGCCCAGGGTGGGTTCGGGAGCAATCAGCCCCAGCATTTT.

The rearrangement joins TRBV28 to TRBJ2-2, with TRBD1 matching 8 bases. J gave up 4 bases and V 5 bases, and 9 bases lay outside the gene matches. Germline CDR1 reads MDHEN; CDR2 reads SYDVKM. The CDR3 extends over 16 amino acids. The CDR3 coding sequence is TGTGCCAGCAGTCCCCCGGACAGGGTAGGCACCGGGGAGCTGTTTTTT. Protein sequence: CASSPPDRVGTGELFF. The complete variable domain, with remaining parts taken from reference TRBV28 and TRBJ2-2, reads DVKVTQSSRYLVKRTGEKVFLECVQDMDHENMFWYRQDPGLGLRLIYFSYDVKMKEKGDIPEGYSVSREKKERFSLILESASTNQTSMYLCASSPPDRVGTGELFFGEGSRLTVL.

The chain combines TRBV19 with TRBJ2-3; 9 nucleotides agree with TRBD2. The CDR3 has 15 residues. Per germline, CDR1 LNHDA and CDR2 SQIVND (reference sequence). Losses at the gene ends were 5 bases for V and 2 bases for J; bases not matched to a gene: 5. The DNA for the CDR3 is TGTGCCAGTAGTCCAGGACTAGCGAACACAGATACGCAGTATTTT. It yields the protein CASSPGLANTDTQYF.

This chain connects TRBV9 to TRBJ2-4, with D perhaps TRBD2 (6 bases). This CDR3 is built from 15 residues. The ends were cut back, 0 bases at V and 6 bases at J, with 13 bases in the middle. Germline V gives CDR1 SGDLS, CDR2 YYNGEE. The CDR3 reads CASSVAEGSGNIQYF. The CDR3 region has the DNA TGTGCCAGCAGCGTAGCGGAGGGTTCGGGAAACATTCAGTACTTC.

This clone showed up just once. CDR3 nucleotides: TGTGCCAGCAGCTCGGGACAGGGGGTACAAGAGACCCAGTACTTC. The encoded protein is CASSSGQGVQETQYF. The gene calls are TRBV7-6 and TRBJ2-5; 11 nucleotides line up with TRBD1. Looked up from germline, CDR1 is SGHVS and CDR2 is FNYEAQ. V shed 4 bases and J 2 bases; nucleotides not matched to a gene: 3. The CDR3 sequence is 15 residues long. The full variable domain, completed using reference TRBV7-6 and TRBJ2-5, is GAGVSQSPRYKVTKRGQDVALRCDPISGHVSLYWYRQALGQGPEFLTYFNYEAQQDKSGLPNDRFSAERPEGSISTLTIQRTEQRDSAMYRCASSSGQGVQETQYFGPGTRLLVL.

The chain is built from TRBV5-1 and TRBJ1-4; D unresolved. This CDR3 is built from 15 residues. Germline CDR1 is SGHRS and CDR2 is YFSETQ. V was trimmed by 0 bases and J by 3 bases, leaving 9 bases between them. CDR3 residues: CASSLVYKPNEKLFF. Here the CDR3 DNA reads TGCGCCAGCAGCTTGGTGTACAAACCTAATGAAAAACTGTTTTTT. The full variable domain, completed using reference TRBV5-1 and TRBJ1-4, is KAGVTQTPRYLIKTRGQQVTLSCSPISGHRSVSWYQQTPGQGLQFLFEYFSETQRNKGNFPGRFSGRQFSNSRSEMNVSTLELGDSALYLCASSLVYKPNEKLFFGSGTQLSVL.

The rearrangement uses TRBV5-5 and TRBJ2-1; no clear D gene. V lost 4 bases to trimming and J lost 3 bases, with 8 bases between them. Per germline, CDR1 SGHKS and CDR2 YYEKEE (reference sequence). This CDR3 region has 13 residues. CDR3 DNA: TGTGCCAGCAGCCCGAGGAGCTACAATGAGCAGTTCTTC. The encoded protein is CASSPRSYNEQFF.

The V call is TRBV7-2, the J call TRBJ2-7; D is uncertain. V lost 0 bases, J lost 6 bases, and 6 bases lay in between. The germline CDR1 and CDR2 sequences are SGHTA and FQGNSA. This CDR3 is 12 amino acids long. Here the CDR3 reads CASSLAPGEQYF. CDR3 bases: TGTGCCAGCAGCTTAGCTCCGGGCGAGCAGTACTTC. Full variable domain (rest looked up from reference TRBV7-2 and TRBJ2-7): GAGVSQSPSNKVTEKGKDVELRCDPISGHTALYWYRQSLGQGLEFLIYFQGNSAPDKSGLPSDRFSAERTGGSVSTLTIQRTQQEDSAVYLCASSLAPGEQYFGPGTRLTVT.